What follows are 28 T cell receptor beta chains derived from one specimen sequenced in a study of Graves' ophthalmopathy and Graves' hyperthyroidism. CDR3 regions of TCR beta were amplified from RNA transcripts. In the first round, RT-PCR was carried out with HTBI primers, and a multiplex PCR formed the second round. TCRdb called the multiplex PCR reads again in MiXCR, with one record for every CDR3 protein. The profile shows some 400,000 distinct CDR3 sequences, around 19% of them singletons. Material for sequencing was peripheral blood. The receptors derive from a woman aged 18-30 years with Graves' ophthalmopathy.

The CDR3 nucleotides read TGTGCCAGCAATCGACAGGGGAGCCATGGCTACACCTTC. It encodes CASNRQGSHGYTF. The chain carries TRBV2 and TRBJ1-2; 8 bases match TRBD1. V lost 7 bases and J lost 6; bases outside the gene matches: 7. CDR1 is SNHLY and CDR2 is FYNNEI in the germline V gene. The CDR3 loop spans 13 amino acids.

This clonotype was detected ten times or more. CDR3: CASSLGGSGGNQPQHF. Written as DNA, the CDR3 is TGTGCCAGCAGTTTAGGTGGGTCAGGAGGAAATCAGCCCCAGCATTTT. This chain connects TRBV27 to TRBJ1-5, with unresolved D. The ends were cut back, 2 bases at V and 4 bases at J, with 15 bases in the middle. The germline gives CDR1 MNHEY, CDR2 SMNVEV (reference sequence). The CDR3 loop spans 16 amino acids.

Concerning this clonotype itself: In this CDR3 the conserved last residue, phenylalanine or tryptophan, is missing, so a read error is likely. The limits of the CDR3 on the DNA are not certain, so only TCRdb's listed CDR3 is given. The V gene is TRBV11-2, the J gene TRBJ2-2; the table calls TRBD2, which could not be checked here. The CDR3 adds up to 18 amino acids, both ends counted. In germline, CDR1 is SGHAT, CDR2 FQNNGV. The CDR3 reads CASSLLTPPPNEAGRICY.

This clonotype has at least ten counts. The DNA for the CDR3 is TGTGCCAGCAGTCAGGACAGGGCCTCTATCGAGCAGTACTTC. This codes for CASSQDRASIEQYF. V gene TRBV7-2 combines with J gene TRBJ2-7, with 8 nucleotides matching TRBD1. The CDR3 is 14 residues long. V lost 6 bases to trimming and J lost 6 bases; unmatched junction nucleotides: 10. From germline, CDR1 is SGHTA and CDR2 FQGNSA.

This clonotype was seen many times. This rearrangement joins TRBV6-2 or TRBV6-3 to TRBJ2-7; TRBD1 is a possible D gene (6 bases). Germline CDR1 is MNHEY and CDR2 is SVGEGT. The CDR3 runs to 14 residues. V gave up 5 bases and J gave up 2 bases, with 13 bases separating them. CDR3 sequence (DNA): TGTGCCAGCAGTGACTTAAGGGGGACCTACGAGCAGTACTTC. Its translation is CASSDLRGTYEQYF.

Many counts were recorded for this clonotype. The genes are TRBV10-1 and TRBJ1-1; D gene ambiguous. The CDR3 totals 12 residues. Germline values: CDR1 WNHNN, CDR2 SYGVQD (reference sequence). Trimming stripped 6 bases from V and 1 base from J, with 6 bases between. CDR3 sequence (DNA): TGCGCCAGCAGCCATCAGAACACTGAAGCTTTCTTT. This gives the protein CASSHQNTEAFF.

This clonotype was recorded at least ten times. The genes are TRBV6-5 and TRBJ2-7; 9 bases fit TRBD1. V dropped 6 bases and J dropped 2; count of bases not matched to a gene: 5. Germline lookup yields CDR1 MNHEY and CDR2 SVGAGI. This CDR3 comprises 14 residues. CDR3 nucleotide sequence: TGTGCCAGCAGAGGGGACAGGGACCCCTACGAGCAGTACTTC. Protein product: CASRGDRDPYEQYF.

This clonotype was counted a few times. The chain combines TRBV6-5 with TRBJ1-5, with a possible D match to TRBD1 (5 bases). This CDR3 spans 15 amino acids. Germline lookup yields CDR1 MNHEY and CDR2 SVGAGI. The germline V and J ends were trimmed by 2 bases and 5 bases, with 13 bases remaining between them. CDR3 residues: CASSYGQGPHQPQHF. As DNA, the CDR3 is TGTGCCAGCAGTTACGGTCAGGGCCCACATCAGCCCCAGCATTTT.

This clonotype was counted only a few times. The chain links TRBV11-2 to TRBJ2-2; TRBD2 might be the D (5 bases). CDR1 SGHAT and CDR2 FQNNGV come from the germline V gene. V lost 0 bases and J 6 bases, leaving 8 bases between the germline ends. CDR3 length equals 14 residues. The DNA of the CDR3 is TGTGCCAGCAGCTTAGATCCGGAGGCCGGGGAGCTGTTTTTT. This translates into CASSLDPEAGELFF.

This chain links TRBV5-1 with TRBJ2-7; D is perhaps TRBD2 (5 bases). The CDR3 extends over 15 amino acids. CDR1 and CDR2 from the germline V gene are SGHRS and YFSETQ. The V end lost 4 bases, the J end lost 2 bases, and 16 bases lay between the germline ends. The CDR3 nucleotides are TGCGCCAGCAGCCCCGCGGGCAGTCAAACCTACGAGCAGTACTTC. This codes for CASSPAGSQTYEQYF.

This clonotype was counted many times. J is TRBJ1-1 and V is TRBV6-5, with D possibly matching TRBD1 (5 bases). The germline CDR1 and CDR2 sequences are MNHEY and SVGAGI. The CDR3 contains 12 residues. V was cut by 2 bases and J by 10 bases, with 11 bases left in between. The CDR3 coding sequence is TGTGCCAGCAGTTACACCGGGGGGGGAGCTTTCTTT. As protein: CASSYTGGGAFF.

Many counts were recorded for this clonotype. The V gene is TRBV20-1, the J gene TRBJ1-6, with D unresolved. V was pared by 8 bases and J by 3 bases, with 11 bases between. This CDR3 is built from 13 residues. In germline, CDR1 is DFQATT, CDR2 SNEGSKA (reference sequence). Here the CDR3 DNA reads TGCAGTACCCTGAGGCTCTATAATTCACCCCTCCACTTT. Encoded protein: CSTLRLYNSPLHF.

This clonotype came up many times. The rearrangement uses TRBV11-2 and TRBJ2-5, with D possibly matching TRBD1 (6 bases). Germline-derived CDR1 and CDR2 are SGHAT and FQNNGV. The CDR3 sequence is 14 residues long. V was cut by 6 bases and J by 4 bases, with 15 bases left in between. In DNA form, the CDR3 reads TGTGCCAGCAGATTGGACAGAATTGTAGAGACCCAGTACTTC. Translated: CASRLDRIVETQYF.

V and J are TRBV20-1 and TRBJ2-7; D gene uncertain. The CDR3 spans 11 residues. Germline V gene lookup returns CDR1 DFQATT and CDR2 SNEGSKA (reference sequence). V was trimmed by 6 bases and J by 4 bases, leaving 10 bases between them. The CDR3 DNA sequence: TGCAGTGCCAGCCCGGGTTACGAGCAGTACTTC. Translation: CSASPGYEQYF.

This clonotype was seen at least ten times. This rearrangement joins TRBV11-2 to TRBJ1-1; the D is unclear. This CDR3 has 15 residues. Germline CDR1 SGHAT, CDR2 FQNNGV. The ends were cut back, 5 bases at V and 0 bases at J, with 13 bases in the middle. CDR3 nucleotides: TGTGCCAGCAGCCTGAGACGGCTCATGAACACTGAAGCTTTCTTT. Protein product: CASSLRRLMNTEAFF. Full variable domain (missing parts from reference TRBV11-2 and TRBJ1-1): EAGVAQSPRYKIIEKRQSVAFWCNPISGHATLYWYQQILGQGPKLLIQFQNNGVVDDSQLPKDRFSAERLKGVDSTLKIQPAKLEDSAVYLCASSLRRLMNTEAFFGQGTRLTVV.

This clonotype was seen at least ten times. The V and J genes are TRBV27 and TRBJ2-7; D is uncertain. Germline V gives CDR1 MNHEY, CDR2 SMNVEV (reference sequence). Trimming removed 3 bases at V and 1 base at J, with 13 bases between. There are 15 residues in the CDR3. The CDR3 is CASSLLQAESYEQYF. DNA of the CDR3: TGTGCCAGCAGTTTGTTGCAGGCCGAATCCTACGAGCAGTACTTC.

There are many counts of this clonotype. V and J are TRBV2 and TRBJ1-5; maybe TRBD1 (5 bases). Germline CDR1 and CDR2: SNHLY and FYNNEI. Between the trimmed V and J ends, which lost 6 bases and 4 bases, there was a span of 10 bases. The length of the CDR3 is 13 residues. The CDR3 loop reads CASSREQNQPQHF. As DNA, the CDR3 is TGTGCCAGCAGCAGGGAACAAAATCAGCCCCAGCATTTT.

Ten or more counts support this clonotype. The CDR3 coding sequence is TGTGCCAGCAGCTTACCTTGGCAGGGCGGAATGTACAATTCACCCCTCCACTTT. Translating it yields CASSLPWQGGMYNSPLHF. The genes are TRBV7-2 and TRBJ1-6; tentative D call: TRBD1 (5 bases). Trimming took off 2 bases at V and 7 bases at J, with 21 bases between the two ends. This CDR3 has 18 residues. The V gene's germline CDR1 is SGHTA and CDR2 FQGNSA.

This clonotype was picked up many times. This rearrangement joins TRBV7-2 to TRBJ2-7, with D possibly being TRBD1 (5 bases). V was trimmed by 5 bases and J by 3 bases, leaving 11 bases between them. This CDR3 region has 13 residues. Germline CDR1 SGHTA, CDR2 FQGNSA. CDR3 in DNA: TGTGCCAGCAGCCCACGCAGGGTCTACGAGCAGTACTTC. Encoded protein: CASSPRRVYEQYF.

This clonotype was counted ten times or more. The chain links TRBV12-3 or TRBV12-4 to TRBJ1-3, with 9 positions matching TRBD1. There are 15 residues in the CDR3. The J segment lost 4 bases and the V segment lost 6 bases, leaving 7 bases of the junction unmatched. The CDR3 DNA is TGTGCCAGCAGGGAAGGAGGGACAGGGGGAAACACCATATATTTT. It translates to CASREGGTGGNTIYF.

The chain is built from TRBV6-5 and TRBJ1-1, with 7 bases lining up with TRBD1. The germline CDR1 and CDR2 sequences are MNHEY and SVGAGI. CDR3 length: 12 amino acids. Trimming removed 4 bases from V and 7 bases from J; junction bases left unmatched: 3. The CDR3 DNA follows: TGTGCCAGCAGTTGGGGGACAGATGAAGCTTTCTTT. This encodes CASSWGTDEAFF.

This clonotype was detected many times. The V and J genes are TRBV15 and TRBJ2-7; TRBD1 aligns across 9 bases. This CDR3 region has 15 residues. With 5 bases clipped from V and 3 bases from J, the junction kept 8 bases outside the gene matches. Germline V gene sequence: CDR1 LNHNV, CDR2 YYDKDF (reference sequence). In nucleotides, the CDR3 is TGTGCCACCAGCCGTCCTCCGGGACAGGGCTACGAGCAGTACTTC. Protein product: CATSRPPGQGYEQYF. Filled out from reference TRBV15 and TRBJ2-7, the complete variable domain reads DAMVIQNPRYQVTQFGKPVTLSCSQTLNHNVMYWYQQKSSQAPKLLFHYYDKDFNNEADTPDNFQSRRPNTSFCFLDIRSPGLGDTAMYLCATSRPPGQGYEQYFGPGTRLTVT.

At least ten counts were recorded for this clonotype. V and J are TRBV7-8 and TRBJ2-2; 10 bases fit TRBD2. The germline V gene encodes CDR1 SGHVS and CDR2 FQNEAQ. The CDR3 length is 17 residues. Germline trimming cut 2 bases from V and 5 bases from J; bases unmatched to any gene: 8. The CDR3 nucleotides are TGTGCCAGCAGCTTACTGAGCGGGGGGGTATGGACCGGGGAGCTGTTTTTT. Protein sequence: CASSLLSGGVWTGELFF.

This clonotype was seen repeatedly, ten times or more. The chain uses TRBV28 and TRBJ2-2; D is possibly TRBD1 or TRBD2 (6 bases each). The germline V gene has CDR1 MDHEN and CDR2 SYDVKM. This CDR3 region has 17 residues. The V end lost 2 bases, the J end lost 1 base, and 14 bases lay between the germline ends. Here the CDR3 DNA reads TGTGCCAGCAGTTTACGGTCCGGGGGCCTGAACACCGGGGAGCTGTTTTTT. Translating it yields CASSLRSGGLNTGELFF.

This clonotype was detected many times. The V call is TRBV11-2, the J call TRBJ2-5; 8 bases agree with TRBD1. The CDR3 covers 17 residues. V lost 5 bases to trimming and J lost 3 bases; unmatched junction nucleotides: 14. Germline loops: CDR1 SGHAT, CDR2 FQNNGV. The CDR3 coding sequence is TGTGCCAGCAGCGCCTCCAGGGGGCGCTGGGGTGAAGAGACCCAGTACTTC. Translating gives CASSASRGRWGEETQYF.

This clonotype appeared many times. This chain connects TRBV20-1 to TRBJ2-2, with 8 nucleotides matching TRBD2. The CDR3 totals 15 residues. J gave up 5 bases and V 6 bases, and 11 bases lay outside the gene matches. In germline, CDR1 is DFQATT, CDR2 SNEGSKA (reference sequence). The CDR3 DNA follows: TGCAGTGCCCCTAGGCGGGAGGCCCTGACCGGGGAGCTGTTTTTT. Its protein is CSAPRREALTGELFF.

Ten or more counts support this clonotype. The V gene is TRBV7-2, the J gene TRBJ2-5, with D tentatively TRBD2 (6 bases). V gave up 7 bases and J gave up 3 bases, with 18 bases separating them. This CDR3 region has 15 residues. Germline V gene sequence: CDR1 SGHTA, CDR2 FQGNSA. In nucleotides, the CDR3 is TGTGCCAGCACCCGCCAACAAGGAGGGGAAGAGACCCAGTACTTC. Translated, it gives CASTRQQGGEETQYF.

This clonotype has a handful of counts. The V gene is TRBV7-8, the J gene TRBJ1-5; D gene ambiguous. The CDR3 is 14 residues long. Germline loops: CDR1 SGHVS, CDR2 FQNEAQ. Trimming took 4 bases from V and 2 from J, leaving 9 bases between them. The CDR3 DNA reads TGTGCCAGCAGCTCTGACAACGGCAATCAGCCCCAGCATTTT. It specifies CASSSDNGNQPQHF. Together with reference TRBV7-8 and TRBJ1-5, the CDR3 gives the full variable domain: GAGVSQSPRYKVAKRGQDVALRCDPISGHVSLFWYQQALGQGPEFLTYFQNEAQLDKSGLPSDRFFAERPEGSVSTLKIQRTQQEDSAVYLCASSSDNGNQPQHFGDGTRLSIL.